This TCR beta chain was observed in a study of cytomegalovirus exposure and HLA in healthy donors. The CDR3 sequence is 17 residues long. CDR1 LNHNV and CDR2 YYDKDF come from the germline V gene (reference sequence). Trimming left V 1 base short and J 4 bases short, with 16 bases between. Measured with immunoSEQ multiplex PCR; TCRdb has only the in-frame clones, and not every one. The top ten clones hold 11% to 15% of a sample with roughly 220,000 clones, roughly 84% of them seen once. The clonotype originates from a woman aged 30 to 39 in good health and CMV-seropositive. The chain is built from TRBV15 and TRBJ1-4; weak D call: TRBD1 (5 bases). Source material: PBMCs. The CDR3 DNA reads TGTGCCACCAGCAGAGTAGGAAGAGGGGCGCATAATGAAAAACTGTTTTTT. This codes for CATSRVGRGAHNEKLFF.